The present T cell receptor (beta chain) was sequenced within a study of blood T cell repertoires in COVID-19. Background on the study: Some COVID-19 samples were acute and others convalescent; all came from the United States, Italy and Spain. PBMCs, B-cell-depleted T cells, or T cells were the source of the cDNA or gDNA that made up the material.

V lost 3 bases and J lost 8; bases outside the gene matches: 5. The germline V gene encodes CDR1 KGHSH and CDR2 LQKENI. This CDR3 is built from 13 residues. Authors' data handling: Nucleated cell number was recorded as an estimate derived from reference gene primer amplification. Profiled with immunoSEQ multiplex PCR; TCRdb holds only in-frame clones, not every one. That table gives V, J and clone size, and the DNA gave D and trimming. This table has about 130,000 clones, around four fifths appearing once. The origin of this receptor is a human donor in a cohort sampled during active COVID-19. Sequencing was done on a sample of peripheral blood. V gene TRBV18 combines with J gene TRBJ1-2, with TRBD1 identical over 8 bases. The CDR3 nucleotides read TGTGCCAGCTCACCCGCGGACAGGGTCGGCTACACCTTC. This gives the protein CASSPADRVGYTF.